The rows below give T cell receptor beta chains drawn from one sample of a study of cytomegalovirus exposure and HLA in healthy donors. The table came from immunoSEQ multiplex PCR; TCRdb's copy has only in-frame clones and leaves some out. Of around 210,000 clones in the sample, approximately 84% were seen once. Sequencing input: PBMCs. These receptors originate from a girl aged 2 to 10 in good health and CMV-seronegative. CDR3s include the opening cysteine and the closing phenylalanine or tryptophan. Each record gives: clone size, J gene, V gene, D gene, CDR3 length, CDR3 DNA, CDR3 protein. A D gene is named only where the DNA matches it firmly. Clone size is not always given. Where it is, it says once, few, many or a class for expanded clones.

clone_size: -; j_call: TRBJ1-4; v_call: TRBV25-1; d_call: -; cdr3_length: 12; cdr3_nt: TGTGCCAGCAGTCAGGACATAAAAAAACTGTTTTTT; cdr3_aa: CASSQDIKKLFF
clone_size: -; j_call: TRBJ2-7; v_call: TRBV5-4; d_call: TRBD2; cdr3_length: 16; cdr3_nt: TGTGCCAGCAGCTTGGGCGCGGGGGGGCTTACCTACGAGCAGTACTTC; cdr3_aa: CASSLGAGGLTYEQYF
clone_size: -; j_call: TRBJ2-7; v_call: TRBV11-2; d_call: -; cdr3_length: 11; cdr3_nt: TGTGCCAGCAGCTCCCGAGGGGAGCAGTACTTC; cdr3_aa: CASSSRGEQYF
clone_size: once; j_call: TRBJ1-1; v_call: TRBV5-4; d_call: TRBD1; cdr3_length: 15; cdr3_nt: TGTGCCAGCAGCTTTTCAGGGGGCGCGGGCACTGAAGCTTTCTTT; cdr3_aa: CASSFSGGAGTEAFF
clone_size: -; j_call: TRBJ1-1; v_call: TRBV10-3; d_call: TRBD1; cdr3_length: 13; cdr3_nt: TGTGCCATCAGGGGACAGGGGGACACTGAAGCTTTCTTT; cdr3_aa: CAIRGQGDTEAFF
clone_size: few; j_call: TRBJ2-3; v_call: TRBV19; d_call: -; cdr3_length: 13; cdr3_nt: TGTGCCAGTATCCCCAGGGATCAAGATACGCAGTATTTT; cdr3_aa: CASIPRDQDTQYF
clone_size: -; j_call: TRBJ2-2; v_call: TRBV15; d_call: -; cdr3_length: 14; cdr3_nt: TGTGCCACCAGCAGAGATAGCCGGAGGGGGGAGCTGTTTTTT; cdr3_aa: CATSRDSRRGELFF
clone_size: few; j_call: TRBJ2-1; v_call: TRBV1; d_call: -; cdr3_length: 14; cdr3_nt: TGCACCAGCAGCCCTAGGTGGATATACAATGAGCAGTTCTTC; cdr3_aa: CTSSPRWIYNEQFF
clone_size: -; j_call: TRBJ1-3; v_call: TRBV5-1; d_call: -; cdr3_length: 17; cdr3_nt: TGCGCCAGCAGAACCTCTCTCGCGGGGAACTCTGGAAACACCATATATTTT; cdr3_aa: CASRTSLAGNSGNTIYF
clone_size: -; j_call: TRBJ1-3; v_call: TRBV27; d_call: TRBD1; cdr3_length: 15; cdr3_nt: TGTGCCAGCAGTCCGGGACAGGGGGCTGGAAACACCATATATTTT; cdr3_aa: CASSPGQGAGNTIYF
clone_size: -; j_call: TRBJ1-1; v_call: TRBV28; d_call: -; cdr3_length: 13; cdr3_nt: TGTGCCAGCAGTTTAGCCGGGATCACTGAAGCTTTCTTT; cdr3_aa: CASSLAGITEAFF
clone_size: -; j_call: TRBJ1-2; v_call: TRBV5-1; d_call: -; cdr3_length: 14; cdr3_nt: TGCGCCAGCAGCGTTGGGGCGCCGAACTATGGCTACACCTTC; cdr3_aa: CASSVGAPNYGYTF
clone_size: -; j_call: TRBJ1-3; v_call: TRBV5-4; d_call: -; cdr3_length: 15; cdr3_nt: TGTGCCAGCAGCTTTGGAATCTTAGAGGAAAACACCATATATTTT; cdr3_aa: CASSFGILEENTIYF
clone_size: once; j_call: TRBJ2-5; v_call: TRBV15; d_call: TRBD2; cdr3_length: 14; cdr3_nt: TGTGCCACCAGCACCGGACTAGATCAAGAGACCCAGTACTTC; cdr3_aa: CATSTGLDQETQYF
clone_size: -; j_call: TRBJ2-7; v_call: TRBV18; d_call: TRBD1; cdr3_length: 16; cdr3_nt: TGTGCCAGCTCACCACTTTTAAACAGGGGAGTATACGAGCAGTACTTC; cdr3_aa: CASSPLLNRGVYEQYF
clone_size: -; j_call: TRBJ2-3; v_call: TRBV5-1; d_call: TRBD2; cdr3_length: 16; cdr3_nt: TGCGCCAGCGGATCTTCGGGAGGGACACTCACAGATACGCAGTATTTT; cdr3_aa: CASGSSGGTLTDTQYF
clone_size: -; j_call: TRBJ1-2; v_call: TRBV18; d_call: -; cdr3_length: 13; cdr3_nt: TGTGCCAGCTCACCAGACAGCAGCTATGGCTACACCTTC; cdr3_aa: CASSPDSSYGYTF